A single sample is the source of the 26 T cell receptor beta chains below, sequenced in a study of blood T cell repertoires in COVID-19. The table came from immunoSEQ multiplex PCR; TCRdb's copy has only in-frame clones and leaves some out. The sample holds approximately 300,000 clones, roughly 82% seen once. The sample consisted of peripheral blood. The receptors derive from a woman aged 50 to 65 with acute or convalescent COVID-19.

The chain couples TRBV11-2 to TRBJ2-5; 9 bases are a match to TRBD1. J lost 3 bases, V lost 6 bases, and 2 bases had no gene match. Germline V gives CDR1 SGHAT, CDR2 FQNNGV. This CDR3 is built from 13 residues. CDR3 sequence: CASRRTGEETQYF. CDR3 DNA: TGTGCCAGCAGGCGGACAGGGGAAGAGACCCAGTACTTC.

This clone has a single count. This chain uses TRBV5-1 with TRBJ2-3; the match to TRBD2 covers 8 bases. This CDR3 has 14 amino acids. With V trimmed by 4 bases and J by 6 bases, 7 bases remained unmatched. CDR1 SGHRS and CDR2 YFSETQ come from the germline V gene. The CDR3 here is CASSNSGGGDTQYF. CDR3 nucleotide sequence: TGCGCCAGCAGCAATAGCGGCGGGGGGGATACGCAGTATTTT.

This chain's CDR3 is CASSPPSRSTDTQYF. The CDR3, as DNA: TGTGCCAGCTCACCACCGTCGCGAAGCACAGATACGCAGTATTTT. The V call is TRBV18, the J call TRBJ2-3; no firm D call. The germline V gene encodes CDR1 KGHSH and CDR2 LQKENI. The CDR3 is 15 residues long. Trimming pared 0 bases from V and 0 bases from J, leaving 7 bases between.

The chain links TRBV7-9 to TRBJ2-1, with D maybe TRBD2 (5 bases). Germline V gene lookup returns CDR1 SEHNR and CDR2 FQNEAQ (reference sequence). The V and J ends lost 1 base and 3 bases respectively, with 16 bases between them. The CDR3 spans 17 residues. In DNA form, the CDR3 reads TGTGCCAGCAGCTTAGATCTAGGAGGACGGTTCTACAATGAGCAGTTCTTC. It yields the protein CASSLDLGGRFYNEQFF.

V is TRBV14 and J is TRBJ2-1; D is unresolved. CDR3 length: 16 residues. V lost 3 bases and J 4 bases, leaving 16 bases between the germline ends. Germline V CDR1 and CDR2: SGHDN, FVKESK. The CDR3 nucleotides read TGTGCCAGCAGCCACTCACAGCAATTACCGTACAATGAGCAGTTCTTC. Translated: CASSHSQQLPYNEQFF.

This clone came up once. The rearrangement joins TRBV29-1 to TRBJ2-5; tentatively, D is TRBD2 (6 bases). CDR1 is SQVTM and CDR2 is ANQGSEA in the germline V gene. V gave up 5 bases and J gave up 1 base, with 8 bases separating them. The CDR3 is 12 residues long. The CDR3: CSVLLAQETQYF. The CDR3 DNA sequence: TGCAGCGTTCTACTAGCCCAAGAGACCCAGTACTTC.

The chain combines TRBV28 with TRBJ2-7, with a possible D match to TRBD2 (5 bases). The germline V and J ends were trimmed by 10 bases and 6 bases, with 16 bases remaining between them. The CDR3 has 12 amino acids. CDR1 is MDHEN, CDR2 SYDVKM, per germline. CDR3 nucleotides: TGTGCCATCCCTGGCATAGCGCCCGAGCAGTACTTC. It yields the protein CAIPGIAPEQYF.

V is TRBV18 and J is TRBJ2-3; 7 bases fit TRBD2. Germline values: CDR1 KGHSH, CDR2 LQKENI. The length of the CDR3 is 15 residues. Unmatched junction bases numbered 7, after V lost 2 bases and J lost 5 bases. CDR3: CASSPRAGVKDTQYF. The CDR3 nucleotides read TGTGCCAGCTCACCAAGGGCGGGAGTGAAAGATACGCAGTATTTT.

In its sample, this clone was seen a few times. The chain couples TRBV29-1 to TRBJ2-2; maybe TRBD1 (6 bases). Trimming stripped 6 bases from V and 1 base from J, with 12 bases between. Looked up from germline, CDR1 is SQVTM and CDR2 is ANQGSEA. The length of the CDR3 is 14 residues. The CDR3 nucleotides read TGCAGCGTAGGCAGGGGCCTGAACACCGGGGAGCTGTTTTTT. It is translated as CSVGRGLNTGELFF.

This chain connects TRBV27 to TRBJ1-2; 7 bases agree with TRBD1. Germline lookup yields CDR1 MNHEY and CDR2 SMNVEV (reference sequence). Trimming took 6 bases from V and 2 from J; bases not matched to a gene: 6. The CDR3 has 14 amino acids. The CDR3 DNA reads TGTGCCAGCAGCAGTGACAGGGCAAACTATGGCTACACCTTC. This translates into CASSSDRANYGYTF.

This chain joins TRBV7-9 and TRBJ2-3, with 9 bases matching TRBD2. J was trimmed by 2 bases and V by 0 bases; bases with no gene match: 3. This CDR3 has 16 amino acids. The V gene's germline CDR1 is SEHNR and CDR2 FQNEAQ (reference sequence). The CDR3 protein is CASSLAREGFTDTQYF. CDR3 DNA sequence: TGTGCCAGCAGCTTAGCGCGGGAGGGGTTCACAGATACGCAGTATTTT.

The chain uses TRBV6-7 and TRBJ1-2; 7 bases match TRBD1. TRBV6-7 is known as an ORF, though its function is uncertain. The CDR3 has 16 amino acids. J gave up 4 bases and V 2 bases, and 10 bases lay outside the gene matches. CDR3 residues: CASSYGNTGEAYGYTF. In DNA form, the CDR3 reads TGTGCCAGCAGTTACGGGAACACAGGGGAGGCCTATGGCTACACCTTC.

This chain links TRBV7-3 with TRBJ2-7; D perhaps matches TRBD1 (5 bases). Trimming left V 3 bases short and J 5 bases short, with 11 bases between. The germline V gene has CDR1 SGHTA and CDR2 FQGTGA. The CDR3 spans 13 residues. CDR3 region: CASSFSQGNEQYF. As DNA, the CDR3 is TGTGCCAGCAGCTTTAGCCAGGGAAACGAGCAGTACTTC.

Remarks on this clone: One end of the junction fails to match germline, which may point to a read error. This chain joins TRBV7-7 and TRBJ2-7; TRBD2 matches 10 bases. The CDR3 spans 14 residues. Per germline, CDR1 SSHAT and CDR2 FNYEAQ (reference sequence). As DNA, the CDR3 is TGTGCTAGCAGCTTAGCGGGAGGTGGCTACGAGCAGTACTTC. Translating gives CASSLAGGGYEQYF.

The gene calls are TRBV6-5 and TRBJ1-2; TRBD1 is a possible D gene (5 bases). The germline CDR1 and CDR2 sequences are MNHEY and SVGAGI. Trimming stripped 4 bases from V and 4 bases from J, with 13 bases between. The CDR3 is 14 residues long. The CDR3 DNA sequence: TGTGCCAGCAGTTCGAACCCGGACATCTATGGCTACACCTTC. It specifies CASSSNPDIYGYTF.

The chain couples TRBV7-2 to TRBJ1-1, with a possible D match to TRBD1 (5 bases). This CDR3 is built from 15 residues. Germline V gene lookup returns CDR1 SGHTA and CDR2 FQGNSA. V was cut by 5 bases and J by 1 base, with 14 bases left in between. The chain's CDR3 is CASSLDSLWNTEAFF. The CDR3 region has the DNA TGTGCCAGCAGCCTCGACAGCCTATGGAACACTGAAGCTTTCTTT.

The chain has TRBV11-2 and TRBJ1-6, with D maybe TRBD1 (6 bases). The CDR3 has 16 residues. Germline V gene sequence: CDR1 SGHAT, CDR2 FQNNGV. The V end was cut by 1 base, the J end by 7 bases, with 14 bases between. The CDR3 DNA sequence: TGTGCCAGCAGCTTAGGAGGGCAGGGGTGGAATTCACCCCTCCACTTT. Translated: CASSLGGQGWNSPLHF.

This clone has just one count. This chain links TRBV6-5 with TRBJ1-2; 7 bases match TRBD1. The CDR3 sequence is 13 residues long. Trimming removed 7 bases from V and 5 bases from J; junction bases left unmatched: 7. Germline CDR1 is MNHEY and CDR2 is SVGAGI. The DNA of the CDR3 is TGTGCCAGCACCCGGTCAGGGGGTTATGGCTACACCTTC. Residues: CASTRSGGYGYTF.

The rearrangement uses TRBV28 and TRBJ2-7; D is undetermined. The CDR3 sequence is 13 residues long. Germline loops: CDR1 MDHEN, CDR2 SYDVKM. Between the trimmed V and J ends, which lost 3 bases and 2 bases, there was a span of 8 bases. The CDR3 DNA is TGTGCCAGCAGTTTTCTCAGGACCTACGAGCAGTACTTC. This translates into CASSFLRTYEQYF.

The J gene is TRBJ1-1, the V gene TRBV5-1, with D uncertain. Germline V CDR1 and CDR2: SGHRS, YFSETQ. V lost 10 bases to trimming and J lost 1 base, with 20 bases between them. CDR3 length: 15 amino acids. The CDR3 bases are TGCGCCCGCCGAGTCCCCCTACAGCAGAACACTGAAGCTTTCTTT. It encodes CARRVPLQQNTEAFF.

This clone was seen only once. CDR3 amino acids: CASSLARRDNEQFF. As DNA, the CDR3 is TGTGCCAGCAGCTTAGCTCGGCGGGACAATGAGCAGTTCTTC. This chain joins TRBV7-2 and TRBJ2-1; maybe TRBD2 (5 bases). CDR3 length equals 14 residues. Germline-derived CDR1 and CDR2 are SGHTA and FQGNSA. Trimming took 0 bases from V and 5 from J, leaving 8 bases between them.

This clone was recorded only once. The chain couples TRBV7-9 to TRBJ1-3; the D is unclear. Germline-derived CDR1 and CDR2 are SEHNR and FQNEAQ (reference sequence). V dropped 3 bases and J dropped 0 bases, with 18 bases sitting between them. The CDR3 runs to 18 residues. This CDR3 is CASSFRSQQLISGNTIYF. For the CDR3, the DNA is TGTGCCAGCAGCTTTAGATCCCAACAGCTAATCTCTGGAAACACCATATATTTT.

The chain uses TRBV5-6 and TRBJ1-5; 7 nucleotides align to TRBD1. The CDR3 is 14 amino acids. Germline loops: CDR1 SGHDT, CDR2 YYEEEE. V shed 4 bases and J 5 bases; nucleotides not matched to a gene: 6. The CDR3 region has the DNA TGTGCCAGCAGCCAGACAGGGACGCATCAGCCCCAGCATTTT. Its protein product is CASSQTGTHQPQHF.

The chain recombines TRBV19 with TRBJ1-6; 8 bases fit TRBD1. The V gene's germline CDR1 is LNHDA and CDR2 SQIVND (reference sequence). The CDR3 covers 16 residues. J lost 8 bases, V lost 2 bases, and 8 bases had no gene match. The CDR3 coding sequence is TGTGCCAGTAGTATAAGGGCAGGGGGCACGGATTCACCCCTCCACTTT. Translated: CASSIRAGGTDSPLHF. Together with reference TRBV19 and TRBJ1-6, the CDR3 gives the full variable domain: DGGITQSPKYLFRKEGQNVTLSCEQNLNHDAMYWYRQDPGQGLRLIYYSQIVNDFQKGDIAEGYSVSREKKESFPLTVTSAQKNPTAFYLCASSIRAGGTDSPLHFGNGTRLTVT.

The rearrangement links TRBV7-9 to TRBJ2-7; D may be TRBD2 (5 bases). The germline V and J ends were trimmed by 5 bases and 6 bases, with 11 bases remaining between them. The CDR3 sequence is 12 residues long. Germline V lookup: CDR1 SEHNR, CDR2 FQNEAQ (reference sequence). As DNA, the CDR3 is TGTGCCAGCAGCCCTACTAGATCCGAGCAGTACTTC. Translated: CASSPTRSEQYF.

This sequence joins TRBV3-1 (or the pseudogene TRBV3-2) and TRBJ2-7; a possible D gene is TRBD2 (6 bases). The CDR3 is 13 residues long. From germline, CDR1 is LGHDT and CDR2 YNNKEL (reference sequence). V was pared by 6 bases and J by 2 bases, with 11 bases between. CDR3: CASSATGAYEQYF. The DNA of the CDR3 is TGTGCCAGCAGTGCAACGGGGGCCTACGAGCAGTACTTC.